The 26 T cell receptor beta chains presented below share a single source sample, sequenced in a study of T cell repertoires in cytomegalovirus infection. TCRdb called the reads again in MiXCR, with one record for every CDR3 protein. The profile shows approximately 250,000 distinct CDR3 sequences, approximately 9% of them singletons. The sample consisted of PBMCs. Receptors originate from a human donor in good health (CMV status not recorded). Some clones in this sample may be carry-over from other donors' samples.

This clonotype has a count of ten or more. The DNA for the CDR3 is TGTGCCACAAGACAGGGCGTGAATTCACCCCTCCACTTT. Translated, it gives CATRQGVNSPLHF. The V gene is TRBV7-6, the J gene TRBJ1-6; 7 bases match TRBD1. Germline lookup yields CDR1 SGHVS and CDR2 FNYEAQ. The length of the CDR3 is 13 residues. V trimming: 10 bases; J trimming: 7 bases; junction bases outside the gene matches: 7.

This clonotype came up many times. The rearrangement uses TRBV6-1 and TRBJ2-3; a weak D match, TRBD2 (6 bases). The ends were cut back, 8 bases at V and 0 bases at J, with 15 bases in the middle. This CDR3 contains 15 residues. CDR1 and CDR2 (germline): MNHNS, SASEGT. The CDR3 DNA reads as TGTGCCAGCCGCTCCGCGGGGTCTAGCACAGATACGCAGTATTTT. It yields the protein CASRSAGSSTDTQYF.

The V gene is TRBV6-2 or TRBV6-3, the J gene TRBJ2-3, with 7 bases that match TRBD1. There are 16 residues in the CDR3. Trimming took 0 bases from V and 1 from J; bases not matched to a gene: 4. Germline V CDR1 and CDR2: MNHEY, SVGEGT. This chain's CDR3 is CASSYSPGGGTDTQYF. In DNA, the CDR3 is TGTGCCAGCAGTTACTCTCCAGGGGGTGGCACAGATACGCAGTATTTT.

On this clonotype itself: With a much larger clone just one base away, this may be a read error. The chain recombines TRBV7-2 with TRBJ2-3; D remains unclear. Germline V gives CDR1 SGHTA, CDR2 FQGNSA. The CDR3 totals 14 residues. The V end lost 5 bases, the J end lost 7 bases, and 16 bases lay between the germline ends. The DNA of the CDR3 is TGTGCCAGCAGCAACCCCCCGGCGCGAAATACGCAGTATTTT. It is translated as CASSNPPARNTQYF. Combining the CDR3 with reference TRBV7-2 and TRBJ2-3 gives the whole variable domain GAGVSQSPSNKVTEKGKDVELRCDPISGHTALYWYRQSLGQGLEFLIYFQGNSAPDKSGLPSDRFSAERTGGSVSTLTIQRTQQEDSAVYLCASSNPPARNTQYFGPGTRLTVL.

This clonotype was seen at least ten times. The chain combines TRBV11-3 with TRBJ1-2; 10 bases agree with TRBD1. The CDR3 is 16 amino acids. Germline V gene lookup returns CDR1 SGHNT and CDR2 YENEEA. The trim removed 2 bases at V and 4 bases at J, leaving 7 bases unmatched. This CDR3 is CASSLLPGQGSYGYTF. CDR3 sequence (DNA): TGTGCCAGCAGCTTACTGCCGGGACAGGGGAGCTATGGCTACACCTTC.

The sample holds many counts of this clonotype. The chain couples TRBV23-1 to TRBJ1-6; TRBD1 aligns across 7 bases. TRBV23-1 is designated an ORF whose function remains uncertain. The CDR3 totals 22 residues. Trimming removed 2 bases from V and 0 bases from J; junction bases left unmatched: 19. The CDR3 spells CASSQPGEGGESKHSYNSPLHF. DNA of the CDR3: TGCGCCAGCAGTCAACCCGGGGAAGGGGGCGAATCAAAGCACTCCTATAATTCACCCCTCCACTTT.

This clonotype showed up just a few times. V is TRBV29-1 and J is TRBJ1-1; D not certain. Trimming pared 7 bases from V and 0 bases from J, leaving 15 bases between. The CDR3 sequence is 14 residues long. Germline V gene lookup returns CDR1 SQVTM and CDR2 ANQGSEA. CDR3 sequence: CSAWTKLMNTEAFF. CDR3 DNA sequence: TGCAGCGCCTGGACTAAGCTCATGAACACTGAAGCTTTCTTT.

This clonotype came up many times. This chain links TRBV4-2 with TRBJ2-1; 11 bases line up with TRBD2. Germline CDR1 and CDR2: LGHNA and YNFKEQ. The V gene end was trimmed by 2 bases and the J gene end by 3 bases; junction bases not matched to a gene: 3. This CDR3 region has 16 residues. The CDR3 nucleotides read TGTGCCAGCAGCCAACTAACTAGCGGGGGCTACAATGAGCAGTTCTTC. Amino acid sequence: CASSQLTSGGYNEQFF.

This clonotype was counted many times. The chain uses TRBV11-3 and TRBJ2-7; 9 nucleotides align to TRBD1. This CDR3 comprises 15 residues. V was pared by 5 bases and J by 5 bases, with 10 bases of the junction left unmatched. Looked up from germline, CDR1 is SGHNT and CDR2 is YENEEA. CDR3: CASSLPGTGTHEQYF. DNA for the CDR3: TGTGCCAGCAGCCTACCCGGGACAGGGACCCACGAGCAGTACTTC.

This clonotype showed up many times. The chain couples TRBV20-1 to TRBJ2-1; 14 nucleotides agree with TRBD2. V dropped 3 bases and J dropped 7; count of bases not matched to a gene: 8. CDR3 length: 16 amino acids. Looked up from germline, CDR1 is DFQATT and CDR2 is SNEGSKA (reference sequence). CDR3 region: CSARNMGTSGSNEQFF. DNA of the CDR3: TGCAGTGCTAGGAATATGGGGACTAGCGGGAGTAATGAGCAGTTCTTC.

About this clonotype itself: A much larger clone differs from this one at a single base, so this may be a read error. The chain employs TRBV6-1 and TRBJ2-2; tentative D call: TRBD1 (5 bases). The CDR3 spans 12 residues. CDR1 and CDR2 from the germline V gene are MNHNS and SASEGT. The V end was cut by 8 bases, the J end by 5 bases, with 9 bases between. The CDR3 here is CASGPGTGELFF. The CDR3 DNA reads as TGTGCCAGCGGTCCAGGGACCGGGGAGCTGTTTTTT.

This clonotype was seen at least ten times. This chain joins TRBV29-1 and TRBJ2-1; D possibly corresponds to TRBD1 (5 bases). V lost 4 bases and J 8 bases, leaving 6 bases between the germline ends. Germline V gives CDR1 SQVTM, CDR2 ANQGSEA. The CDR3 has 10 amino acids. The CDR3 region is CSVARDEQFF. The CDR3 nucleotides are TGCAGCGTTGCCAGGGATGAGCAGTTCTTC.

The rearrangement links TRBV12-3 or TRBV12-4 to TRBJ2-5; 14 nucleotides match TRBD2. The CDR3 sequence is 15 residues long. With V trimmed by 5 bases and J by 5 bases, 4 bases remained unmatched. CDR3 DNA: TGTGCCAGCAGTCCCGGGACTAGCGGGAGCGAGACCCAGTACTTC. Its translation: CASSPGTSGSETQYF.

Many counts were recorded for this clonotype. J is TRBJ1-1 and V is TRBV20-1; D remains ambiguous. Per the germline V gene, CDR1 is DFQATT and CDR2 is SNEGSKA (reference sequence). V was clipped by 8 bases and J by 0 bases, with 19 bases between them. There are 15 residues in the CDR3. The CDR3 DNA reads TGCAGTCAGCGAGAGGGAAGCCCCATGAACACTGAAGCTTTCTTT. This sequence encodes CSQREGSPMNTEAFF.

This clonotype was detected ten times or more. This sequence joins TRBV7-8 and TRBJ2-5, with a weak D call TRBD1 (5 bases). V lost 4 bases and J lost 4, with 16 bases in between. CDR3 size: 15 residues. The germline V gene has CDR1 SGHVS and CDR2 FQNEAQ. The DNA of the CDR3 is TGTGCCAGCAGCTCCTATTTAAGGGGCGGAGAGACCCAGTACTTC. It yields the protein CASSSYLRGGETQYF.

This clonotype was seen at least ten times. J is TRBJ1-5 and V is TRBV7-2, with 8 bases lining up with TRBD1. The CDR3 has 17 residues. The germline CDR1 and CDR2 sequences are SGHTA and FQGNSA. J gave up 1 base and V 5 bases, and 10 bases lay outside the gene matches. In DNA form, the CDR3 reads TGTGCCAGCAGCGCAAGACAGGGGTTTTACAGCAATCAGCCCCAGCATTTT. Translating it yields CASSARQGFYSNQPQHF.

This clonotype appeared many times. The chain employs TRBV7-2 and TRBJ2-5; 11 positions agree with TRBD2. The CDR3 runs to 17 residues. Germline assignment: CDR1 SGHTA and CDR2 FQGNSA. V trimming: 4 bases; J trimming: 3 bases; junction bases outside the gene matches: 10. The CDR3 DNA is TGTGCCAGCAGCTCTCTAGGACTAGCGGGCCTTGAAGAGACCCAGTACTTC. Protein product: CASSSLGLAGLEETQYF.

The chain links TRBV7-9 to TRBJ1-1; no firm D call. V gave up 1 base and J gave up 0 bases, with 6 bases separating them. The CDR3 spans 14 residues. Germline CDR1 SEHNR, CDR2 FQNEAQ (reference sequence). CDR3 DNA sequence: TGTGCCAGCAGCTTAGATCAGGTGAACACTGAAGCTTTCTTT. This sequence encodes CASSLDQVNTEAFF.

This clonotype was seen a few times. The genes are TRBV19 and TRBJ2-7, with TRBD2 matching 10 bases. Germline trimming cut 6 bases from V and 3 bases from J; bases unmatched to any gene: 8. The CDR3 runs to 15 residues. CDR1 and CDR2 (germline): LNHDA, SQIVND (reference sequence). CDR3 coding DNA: TGTGCCAGTAGCCTAGTAGCGGGAGGAAGCTACGAGCAGTACTTC. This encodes CASSLVAGGSYEQYF.

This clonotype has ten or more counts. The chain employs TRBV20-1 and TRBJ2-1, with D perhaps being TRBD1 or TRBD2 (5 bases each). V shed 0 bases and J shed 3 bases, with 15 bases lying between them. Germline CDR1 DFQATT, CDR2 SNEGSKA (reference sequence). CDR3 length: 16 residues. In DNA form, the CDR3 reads TGCAGTGCTAGAGATCTTGGGGGAGTTAACTACAATGAGCAGTTCTTC. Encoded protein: CSARDLGGVNYNEQFF.

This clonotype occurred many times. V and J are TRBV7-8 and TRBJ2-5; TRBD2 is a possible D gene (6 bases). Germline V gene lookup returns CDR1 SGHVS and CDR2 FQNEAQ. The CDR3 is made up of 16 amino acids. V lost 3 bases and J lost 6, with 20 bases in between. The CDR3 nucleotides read TGTGCCAGCAGCTTCCGTGGGGGAGGCCCAGGGAAGACCCAGTACTTC. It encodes CASSFRGGGPGKTQYF.

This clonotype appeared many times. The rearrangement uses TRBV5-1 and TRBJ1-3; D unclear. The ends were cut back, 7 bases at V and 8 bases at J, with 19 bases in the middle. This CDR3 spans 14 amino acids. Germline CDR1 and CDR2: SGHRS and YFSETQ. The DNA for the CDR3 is TGCGCCAGCGGGAGGCAGTCCTTAAGGGACACCATATATTTT. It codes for CASGRQSLRDTIYF.

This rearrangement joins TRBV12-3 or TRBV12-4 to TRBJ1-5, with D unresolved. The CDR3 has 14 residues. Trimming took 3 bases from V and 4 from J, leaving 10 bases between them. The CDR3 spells CASSFFSINQPQHF. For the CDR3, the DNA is TGTGCCAGCAGTTTTTTTAGTATTAATCAGCCCCAGCATTTT.

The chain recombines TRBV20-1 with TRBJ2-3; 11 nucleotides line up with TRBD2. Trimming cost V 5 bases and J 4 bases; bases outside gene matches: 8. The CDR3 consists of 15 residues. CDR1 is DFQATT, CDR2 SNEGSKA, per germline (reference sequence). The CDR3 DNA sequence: TGCAGTGCTCTAGCGGGGGGTAATCAGGCAGATACGCAGTATTTT. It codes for CSALAGGNQADTQYF.

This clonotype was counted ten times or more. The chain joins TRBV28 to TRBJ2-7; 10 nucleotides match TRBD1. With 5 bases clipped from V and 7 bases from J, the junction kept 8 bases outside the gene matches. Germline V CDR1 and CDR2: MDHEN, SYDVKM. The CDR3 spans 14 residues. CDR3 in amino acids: CASSPGQGGWEQYF. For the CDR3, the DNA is TGTGCCAGCAGTCCAGGACAGGGGGGTTGGGAGCAGTACTTC.

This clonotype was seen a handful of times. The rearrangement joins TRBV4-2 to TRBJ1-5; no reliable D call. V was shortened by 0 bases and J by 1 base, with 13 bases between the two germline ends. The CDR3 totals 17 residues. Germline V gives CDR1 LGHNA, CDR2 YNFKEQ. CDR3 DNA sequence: TGTGCCAGCAGCCAAGATCCCGGCCCCGTGAGCAATCAGCCCCAGCATTTT. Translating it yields CASSQDPGPVSNQPQHF.